Listed here are 23 T cell receptor beta chains from one sample, sequenced in a study of T cell responses to AZD1222 COVID-19 vaccine. Produced via immunoSEQ multiplex PCR; TCRdb's table is partial and in-frame only. The sample comprises 150,000 to 200,000 clones, 75% to 90% of which are singletons, and less than 3% rests with the top ten. Sequencing used peripheral blood, obtained on day 0 of MenACWY control vaccination. These receptors were obtained from an adult in good health.

This chain connects TRBV6-4 to TRBJ2-3; a weak D match, TRBD1 (7 bases). The V end lost 2 bases, the J end lost 4 bases, and 13 bases lay between the germline ends. CDR1 MRHNA and CDR2 SNTAGT come from the germline V gene. This CDR3 is built from 15 residues. The CDR3 region has the DNA TGTGCCAGCAGTGACAACGGAGGGGGCGCAGATACGCAGTATTTT. Residues: CASSDNGGGADTQYF.

V usage is TRBV4-3 and J usage is TRBJ1-3; D not certain. The CDR3 has 17 amino acids. Germline values: CDR1 LGHNA, CDR2 YSLEER. V lost 0 bases, J lost 0 bases, and 12 bases lay in between. In DNA form, the CDR3 reads TGCGCCAGCAGCCAAGATACCCCGGCTTACTCTGGAAACACCATATATTTT. Protein: CASSQDTPAYSGNTIYF.

This chain links TRBV12-3 or TRBV12-4 with TRBJ1-1; D remains ambiguous. Trimming left V 6 bases short and J 3 bases short, with 8 bases between. The CDR3 consists of 12 residues. The CDR3 sequence: CASSSMDTEAFF. DNA for the CDR3: TGTGCCAGCAGCTCGATGGACACTGAAGCTTTCTTT.

The chain employs TRBV16 and TRBJ2-7; 8 bases are a match to TRBD1. CDR3 length: 12 amino acids. The V gene end was trimmed by 6 bases and the J gene end by 6 bases; junction bases not matched to a gene: 4. Per the germline V gene, CDR1 is KGHSY and CDR2 is FQNENV. The chain's CDR3 is CASRDRGSEQYF. In nucleotides, the CDR3 is TGTGCCAGCAGAGACAGGGGCAGCGAGCAGTACTTC.

This clone showed up just a few times. This chain uses TRBV19 with TRBJ1-2; D is uncertain. The CDR3 totals 12 residues. Trimming removed 7 bases at V and 4 bases at J, with 10 bases between. Germline CDR1 and CDR2: LNHDA and SQIVND (reference sequence). The CDR3 DNA is TGTGCCAGTAAAGCTGACATCTATGGCTACACCTTC. This codes for CASKADIYGYTF. Based on the CDR3 plus reference TRBV19 and TRBJ1-2, the full variable domain is DGGITQSPKYLFRKEGQNVTLSCEQNLNHDAMYWYRQDPGQGLRLIYYSQIVNDFQKGDIAEGYSVSREKKESFPLTVTSAQKNPTAFYLCASKADIYGYTFGSGTRLTVV.

The chain uses TRBV2 and TRBJ2-7; 9 positions match TRBD1. The germline V gene has CDR1 SNHLY and CDR2 FYNNEI. V lost 6 bases, J lost 5 bases, and 5 bases stayed unmatched. The CDR3 extends over 13 amino acids. The CDR3 DNA reads as TGTGCCAGCAGGAAAGACAGGGGGGACGAGCAGTACTTC. Translating gives CASRKDRGDEQYF.

The chain carries TRBV7-2 and TRBJ2-3; TRBD2 is a possible D gene (7 bases). V shed 1 base and J shed 0 bases, with 20 bases lying between them. The CDR3 spans 19 residues. Germline lookup yields CDR1 SGHTA and CDR2 FQGNSA. The CDR3 nucleotides read TGTGCCAGCAGCTTAGGGGGGGGGCAGAGAATAATTAGCACAGATACGCAGTATTTT. Its protein is CASSLGGGQRIISTDTQYF.

This clone was detected a few times. This chain connects TRBV19 to TRBJ2-2, with 8 bases lining up with TRBD2. The V segment lost 3 bases and the J segment 4 bases; nucleotides outside the gene matches: 10. Germline V gives CDR1 LNHDA, CDR2 SQIVND (reference sequence). The length of the CDR3 is 17 residues. The CDR3 sequence is CASSILAGGRGTGELFF. The CDR3 coding sequence is TGTGCCAGTAGTATTCTGGCGGGAGGCCGGGGCACCGGGGAGCTGTTTTTT.

CDR3 in amino acids: CASSHYKGVTEASGVYEQYF. The CDR3, as DNA: TGCGCCAGCAGCCATTATAAGGGAGTAACAGAGGCTAGCGGGGTCTACGAGCAGTACTTC. This chain connects TRBV4-1 to TRBJ2-7, with TRBD2 matching over 9 bases. Germline V lookup: CDR1 MGHRA, CDR2 YSYEKL. The CDR3 loop spans 20 amino acids. With V trimmed by 3 bases and J by 3 bases, 21 bases remained unmatched.

This chain uses TRBV6-5 with TRBJ2-7; weak D call: TRBD1 (5 bases). With 3 bases removed from V and 0 bases from J, the gap between germline ends came to 12 bases. Germline V gives CDR1 MNHEY, CDR2 SVGAGI. The CDR3 is 15 amino acids. CDR3 bases: TGTGCCAGCAGTTATGGGGCGGCGAGCTCCTACGAGCAGTACTTC. Translated: CASSYGAASSYEQYF.

J is TRBJ2-7 and V is TRBV18; 9 bases fit TRBD1. Germline assignment: CDR1 KGHSH and CDR2 LQKENI. Trimming removed 3 bases from V and 3 bases from J; junction bases left unmatched: 6. This CDR3 has 15 residues. As DNA, the CDR3 is TGTGCCAGCTCACCCCGGACAGGGGCTTTCTACGAGCAGTACTTC. The encoded protein is CASSPRTGAFYEQYF.

The V gene is TRBV28, the J gene TRBJ1-5; 8 bases align to TRBD1. Trimming took 4 bases from V and 8 from J; bases not matched to a gene: 10. The CDR3 has 15 residues. Germline values: CDR1 MDHEN, CDR2 SYDVKM. The CDR3 loop reads CASSSSRTGTKPQHF. The CDR3 DNA reads TGTGCCAGCAGTTCGTCCCGGACAGGGACTAAGCCCCAGCATTTT.

The gene calls are TRBV29-1 and TRBJ1-1; a possible D gene is TRBD1 (5 bases). This CDR3 comprises 15 residues. Trimming removed 4 bases from V and 3 bases from J, with 18 bases in between. CDR1 is SQVTM, CDR2 ANQGSEA, per germline. The CDR3 bases are TGCAGCGTTGTGGGAAGGGGTGGGGGACACACTGAAGCTTTCTTT. Translated: CSVVGRGGGHTEAFF.

This clone was seen a single time. This chain connects TRBV6-5 to TRBJ2-3; D ambiguous. Germline assignment: CDR1 MNHEY and CDR2 SVGAGI. V was clipped by 6 bases and J by 3 bases, with 16 bases between them. This CDR3 is built from 15 residues. In nucleotides, the CDR3 is TGTGCCAGCAGACTAACGGTTGCAGGTACAGATACGCAGTATTTT. Its protein product is CASRLTVAGTDTQYF.

V gene TRBV29-1 combines with J gene TRBJ1-2; a weak D match, TRBD1 (5 bases). The length of the CDR3 is 12 residues. CDR1 SQVTM and CDR2 ANQGSEA come from the germline V gene. The V gene lost 7 bases and the J gene lost 1 base, with 10 bases spanning the gap. CDR3 sequence reads: CSAADNNYGYTF. DNA for the CDR3: TGCAGCGCTGCGGACAATAACTATGGCTACACCTTC.

The V gene is TRBV2, the J gene TRBJ2-1; D uncertain. V lost 6 bases and J lost 7, with 7 bases in between. Germline V lookup: CDR1 SNHLY, CDR2 FYNNEI. This CDR3 comprises 11 residues. CDR3 residues: CASRTGNEQFF. Written as DNA, the CDR3 is TGTGCCAGCAGAACCGGGAATGAGCAGTTCTTC. Variable domain in full (rest from reference TRBV2 and TRBJ2-1): EPEVTQTPSHQVTQMGQEVILRCVPISNHLYFYWYRQILGQKVEFLVSFYNNEISEKSEIFDDQFSVERPDGSNFTLKIRSTKLEDSAMYFCASRTGNEQFFGPGTRLTVL.

This sequence joins TRBV15 and TRBJ2-7, with D possibly TRBD1 on 6 matching bases. The CDR3 sequence is 13 residues long. V was shortened by 0 bases and J by 13 bases, with 16 bases between the two germline ends. Per germline, CDR1 LNHNV and CDR2 YYDKDF (reference sequence). The CDR3 spells CATSRDDEGTLYF. DNA for the CDR3: TGTGCCACCAGCAGAGATGACGAGGGGACATTATACTTC.

The chain carries TRBV2 and TRBJ2-7; 11 nucleotides match TRBD2. The V segment lost 6 bases and the J segment 0 bases; nucleotides outside the gene matches: 4. The CDR3 has 15 residues. Germline V gene sequence: CDR1 SNHLY, CDR2 FYNNEI. CDR3 residues: CASRLAGGSSYEQYF. The CDR3 nucleotides are TGTGCCAGCAGGTTAGCGGGGGGGAGCTCCTACGAGCAGTACTTC.

The genes are TRBV1 and TRBJ1-2. TRBV1 is termed a pseudogene. This CDR3 is 16 amino acids long. DNA for the CDR3: TGCACCAGCAGCCAAAAATCCGAGGAGGGGAACTATGGCTACACCTTC. Protein: CTSSQKSEEGNYGYTF.

V and J are TRBV19 and TRBJ1-4; 11 bases are a match to TRBD1. Germline lookup yields CDR1 LNHDA and CDR2 SQIVND (reference sequence). V gave up 6 bases and J gave up 7 bases; unmatched junction bases: 10. This CDR3 spans 16 amino acids. The CDR3 nucleotides are TGTGCCAGTAGCAGACGGACAGGGGGCGCCGGTGAAAAACTGTTTTTT. This sequence encodes CASSRRTGGAGEKLFF.

This rearrangement joins TRBV18 to TRBJ1-3; possibly TRBD1 for D (6 bases). The CDR3 has 18 amino acids. The V gene's germline CDR1 is KGHSH and CDR2 LQKENI. V was cut by 3 bases and J by 0 bases, with 18 bases left in between. CDR3 DNA: TGTGCCAGCTCACCCCTGTTCAGGGGTCCATTCTCTGGAAACACCATATATTTT. As protein: CASSPLFRGPFSGNTIYF.

The chain couples TRBV11-3 to TRBJ2-2; 10 bases fit TRBD1. V shed 5 bases and J 6 bases; nucleotides not matched to a gene: 3. Germline assignment: CDR1 SGHNT and CDR2 YENEEA. This CDR3 is built from 14 residues. CDR3 loop: CASSRDRGPGELFF. The CDR3 DNA is TGTGCCAGCAGCCGAGACAGGGGGCCCGGGGAGCTGTTTTTT. Full variable domain (missing parts from reference TRBV11-3 and TRBJ2-2): EAGVVQSPRYKIIEKKQPVAFWCNPISGHNTLYWYLQNLGQGPELLIRYENEEAVDDSQLPKDRFSAERLKGVDSTLKIQPAELGDSAVYLCASSRDRGPGELFFGEGSRLTVL.

V and J are TRBV19 and TRBJ2-5, with D uncertain. The germline CDR1 and CDR2 sequences are LNHDA and SQIVND (reference sequence). The length of the CDR3 is 11 residues. V was pared by 6 bases and J by 3 bases, with 5 bases between. The CDR3 nucleotides are TGTGCCAGTAGGGTTGAAGAGACCCAGTACTTC. The encoded protein is CASRVEETQYF. The whole variable domain, filled in from reference TRBV19 and TRBJ2-5, reads DGGITQSPKYLFRKEGQNVTLSCEQNLNHDAMYWYRQDPGQGLRLIYYSQIVNDFQKGDIAEGYSVSREKKESFPLTVTSAQKNPTAFYLCASRVEETQYFGPGTRLLVL.